The T cell receptor (beta chain) described here comes from a study of shared clonotypes between healthy human individuals. To note about this clone: Its antigen is unidentified.

V lost 1 base, J lost 0 bases, and 11 bases lay in between. Germline CDR1 reads SGHRS; CDR2 reads YFSETQ. The CDR3 consists of 16 residues. Overall study findings and caveats: Investigators collected only blood, and repertoires in tissues likely differ.

Some clones are missing from TCRdb's copy, which holds only in-frame ones; the method was immunoSEQ multiplex PCR. This sample has approximately 2,000,000 clones; 85% to 95% occur once, and the top ten carry 0.3% to 0.45%. This sequence was found in a man younger than 35 in good health. Some clones in this sample may be carry-over from other donors' samples. V gene TRBV5-1 combines with J gene TRBJ2-1; D is possibly TRBD2 (5 bases). Material: naive CD4+ T cells from PBMCs. Sample subset: CD45RA+ positively selected. The CDR3 nucleotides are TGCGCCAGCAGCTTGTCCAGTGGGAGCTCCTACAATGAGCAGTTCTTC. Residues: CASSLSSGSSYNEQFF.